This T cell receptor (beta chain) was identified in a study of brain T cells in children with intractable seizures. Study observations and caveats: Pre-surgery blood may have been undersampled, hiding some clones.

TCRdb's table, derived via immunoSEQ multiplex PCR, lists solely in-frame clones and lacks some. This sample has hundreds of thousands of clones, with about 93% found just once. CDR3 length equals 15 residues. Germline-derived CDR1 and CDR2 are SGHNT and YYREEE (reference sequence). Trimming removed 2 bases from V and 4 bases from J, with 15 bases in between. A remark on this clone: Its specificity is not known.

Documented time point: blood from clinic visit 5 months post-surgery; TSC patient then seizure free. Patients received at least one anti-epileptic drug before surgery. The TCR was taken from a boy younger than two with tuberous sclerosis and intractable seizures. Specimen: peripheral blood, collected roughly 5 months after surgery. The chain joins TRBV5-4 to TRBJ1-2; no clear D gene. Here the CDR3 reads CASSFDAQNLYGYTF. The CDR3, as DNA: TGTGCCAGCAGCTTTGACGCCCAGAACCTCTATGGCTACACCTTC.